One sample yielded the 27 T cell receptor beta chains listed below, sequenced in a study of blood T cell repertoires in COVID-19. Repertoires were generated with immunoSEQ multiplex PCR, while TCRdb's copy carries only in-frame clones and drops some. The sample lists about 100,000 clones; about nine tenths were seen once. Source material: peripheral blood. Receptor source: a man aged 45-60 years with active COVID-19.

The rearrangement joins TRBV3-1 (or the pseudogene TRBV3-2) to TRBJ1-3; the D gene is possibly TRBD1 (6 bases). The V end lost 4 bases, the J end lost 4 bases, and 14 bases lay between the germline ends. Germline V lookup: CDR1 LGHDT, CDR2 YNNKEL (reference sequence). The CDR3 totals 15 residues. This CDR3 reads CASSRARGPGNTIYF. In DNA form, the CDR3 reads TGTGCCAGCAGCCGAGCCAGGGGTCCAGGAAACACCATATATTTT.

The chain links TRBV7-9 to TRBJ1-5, with 7 bases lining up with TRBD1. The CDR3 loop spans 15 amino acids. Germline trimming cut 4 bases from V and 5 bases from J; bases unmatched to any gene: 8. Germline V CDR1 and CDR2: SEHNR, FQNEAQ (reference sequence). The DNA of the CDR3 is TGTGCCAGCAGCTCCACAGTGACAGGGCATCAGCCCCAGCATTTT. As protein: CASSSTVTGHQPQHF.

The chain couples TRBV4-2 to TRBJ1-5; D perhaps matches TRBD1 (5 bases). Germline V gives CDR1 LGHNA, CDR2 YNFKEQ. This CDR3 has 16 residues. Trimming took 0 bases from V and 6 from J, leaving 15 bases between them. The CDR3 is CASSQDYAGRGQPQHF. DNA of the CDR3: TGTGCCAGCAGCCAAGATTATGCGGGGCGAGGTCAGCCCCAGCATTTT.

V usage is TRBV3-1 (or the pseudogene TRBV3-2) and J usage is TRBJ1-6; 7 nucleotides match TRBD1. This CDR3 contains 14 residues. From germline, CDR1 is LGHDT and CDR2 YNNKEL (reference sequence). J was trimmed by 6 bases and V by 6 bases; bases with no gene match: 5. The CDR3 bases are TGTGCCAGCAGACAGACAGGGACTAATTCACCCCTCCACTTT. It specifies CASRQTGTNSPLHF.

V and J are TRBV5-1 and TRBJ2-5; TRBD1 agrees at 7 bases. This CDR3 is built from 17 residues. V gave up 0 bases and J gave up 4 bases; unmatched junction bases: 12. The germline V gene encodes CDR1 SGHRS and CDR2 YFSETQ. The CDR3 is CASSLAPGTDRVETQYF. CDR3 DNA: TGCGCCAGCAGCTTGGCCCCTGGGACAGATCGGGTAGAGACCCAGTACTTC.

The rearrangement joins TRBV5-1 to TRBJ2-1; TRBD2 agrees at 14 bases. The germline V gene encodes CDR1 SGHRS and CDR2 YFSETQ. CDR3 size: 16 residues. V dropped 4 bases and J dropped 8; count of bases not matched to a gene: 8. In DNA form, the CDR3 reads TGCGCCAGCAGCGCCGCCGGGACTAGCGGGAGTGATGAGCAGTTCTTC. Amino acid sequence: CASSAAGTSGSDEQFF. Complete variable domain (other parts from reference TRBV5-1 and TRBJ2-1): KAGVTQTPRYLIKTRGQQVTLSCSPISGHRSVSWYQQTPGQGLQFLFEYFSETQRNKGNFPGRFSGRQFSNSRSEMNVSTLELGDSALYLCASSAAGTSGSDEQFFGPGTRLTVL.

This sequence joins TRBV29-1 and TRBJ2-3, with a tentative D call TRBD1 (6 bases). This CDR3 is built from 15 residues. V lost 2 bases and J 2 bases, leaving 14 bases between the germline ends. The germline V gene encodes CDR1 SQVTM and CDR2 ANQGSEA. Written as DNA, the CDR3 is TGCAGCGTTGAAAGGGGGTCAGAATCCACAGATACGCAGTATTTT. Translating gives CSVERGSESTDTQYF.

CDR3 coding DNA: TGTGCCAGCAGCCCAACCCAGACTAATGAAAAACTGTTTTTT. Translating gives CASSPTQTNEKLFF. The gene calls are TRBV7-9 and TRBJ1-4; D is undetermined. The CDR3 has 14 residues. Germline assignment: CDR1 SEHNR and CDR2 FQNEAQ (reference sequence). Trimming removed 5 bases at V and 2 bases at J, with 9 bases between.

V gene TRBV4-2 combines with J gene TRBJ1-5, with D possibly being TRBD1 (6 bases). The ends were cut back, 4 bases at V and 5 bases at J, with 15 bases in the middle. The length of the CDR3 is 15 residues. From germline, CDR1 is LGHNA and CDR2 YNFKEQ. CDR3 sequence (DNA): TGTGCCAGCAGCCTGTCTACAGGGATGGATCAGCCCCAGCATTTT. It translates to CASSLSTGMDQPQHF.

Here the CDR3 DNA reads TGTGCCAGCAGCCAAGATTGGCTAGCGGGCACCGGGGAGCTGTTTTTT. Protein: CASSQDWLAGTGELFF. The chain combines TRBV3-1 (or the pseudogene TRBV3-2) with TRBJ2-2, with 8 bases aligning to TRBD2. Trimming removed 0 bases from V and 4 bases from J; junction bases left unmatched: 4. The CDR3 totals 16 residues. Germline CDR1 is LGHDT and CDR2 is YNNKEL (reference sequence).

The chain employs TRBV5-5 and TRBJ2-2, with D perhaps TRBD2 (6 bases). The CDR3 contains 16 residues. The germline V gene has CDR1 SGHKS and CDR2 YYEKEE (reference sequence). V dropped 7 bases and J dropped 0 bases, with 16 bases sitting between them. CDR3 DNA: TGTGCCAGCTTAAGTATCGCGGGAACGAACACCGGGGAGCTGTTTTTT. This codes for CASLSIAGTNTGELFF. The variable domain in full, completed from reference TRBV5-5 and TRBJ2-2, reads DAGVTQSPTHLIKTRGQQVTLRCSPISGHKSVSWYQQVLGQGPQFIFQYYEKEERGRGNFPDRFSARQFPNYSSELNVNALLLGDSALYLCASLSIAGTNTGELFFGEGSRLTVL.

The chain employs TRBV6-2 or TRBV6-3 and TRBJ2-5; unclear D gene. V gave up 4 bases and J gave up 7 bases, with 4 bases separating them. The CDR3 is 10 amino acids. Per the germline V gene, CDR1 is MNHEY and CDR2 is SVGEGT. CDR3 sequence: CASSSGTQYF. The CDR3 coding sequence is TGTGCCAGCAGTTCGGGGACCCAGTACTTC.

The chain links TRBV6-2 or TRBV6-3 to TRBJ2-5, with 8 bases identical to TRBD2. The CDR3 consists of 16 residues. Trimming at V came to 3 bases and at J to 5 bases, leaving 11 bases not matched to a gene. Germline V lookup: CDR1 MNHEY, CDR2 SVGEGT. The CDR3: CASSYLSRGGRETQYF. CDR3 DNA sequence: TGTGCCAGCAGTTATCTCTCCCGGGGGGGCAGGGAGACCCAGTACTTC.

V usage is TRBV5-1 and J usage is TRBJ2-2, with D uncertain. Trimming pared 0 bases from V and 9 bases from J, leaving 9 bases between. The length of the CDR3 is 13 residues. CDR1 and CDR2 (germline): SGHRS, YFSETQ. DNA for the CDR3: TGCGCCAGCAGCTTGGGGCCCGTAAGGGAGCTGTTTTTT. Amino acid sequence: CASSLGPVRELFF.

The rearrangement uses TRBV4-1 and TRBJ1-1; 8 bases agree with TRBD1. V trimming: 0 bases; J trimming: 10 bases; junction bases outside the gene matches: 10. The CDR3 has 15 amino acids. The V gene's germline CDR1 is MGHRA and CDR2 YSYEKL. CDR3 in amino acids: CASSQERTGLSPAFF. CDR3 nucleotides: TGCGCCAGCAGCCAAGAGCGGACAGGGCTCTCTCCAGCTTTCTTT.

This chain uses TRBV3-1 (or the pseudogene TRBV3-2) with TRBJ1-2; 7 bases fit TRBD1. The CDR3 has 19 amino acids. Unmatched junction bases numbered 20, after V lost 3 bases and J lost 4 bases. CDR1 and CDR2 (germline): LGHDT, YNNKEL (reference sequence). CDR3 sequence reads: CASSHPFSQRQGASYGYTF. The CDR3 DNA follows: TGTGCCAGCAGCCATCCCTTTTCCCAACGACAGGGAGCTAGCTATGGCTACACCTTC.

The CDR3 region has the DNA TGTGCAAGTCGCTTAGTAAAAGGCTACACCTTC. It translates to CASRLVKGYTF. This chain uses TRBV12-2 with TRBJ1-2. TRBV12-2 represents a pseudogene. The CDR3 spans 11 residues.

The chain uses TRBV7-9 and TRBJ1-4; the D gene is possibly TRBD1 (6 bases). CDR3 size: 13 residues. Germline CDR1 is SEHNR and CDR2 is FQNEAQ (reference sequence). The V gene lost 3 bases and the J gene lost 7 bases, with 9 bases spanning the gap. CDR3 protein: CASSLGAGEKLFF. The CDR3 DNA reads as TGTGCCAGCAGCTTGGGGGCTGGTGAAAAACTGTTTTTT.

The chain recombines TRBV18 with TRBJ1-5; 9 bases fit TRBD1. V shed 4 bases, J shed 5 bases, and the junction held 3 bases outside the gene matches. This CDR3 spans 14 amino acids. The V gene's germline CDR1 is KGHSH and CDR2 LQKENI. CDR3 sequence (DNA): TGTGCCAGCTCACAGGGACAGGGTCATCAGCCCCAGCATTTT. Its protein is CASSQGQGHQPQHF. The whole variable domain, filled in from reference TRBV18 and TRBJ1-5, reads NAGVMQNPRHLVRRRGQEARLRCSPMKGHSHVYWYRQLPEEGLKFMVYLQKENIIDESGMPKERFSAEFPKEGPSILRIQQVVRGDSAAYFCASSQGQGHQPQHFGDGTRLSIL.

This chain links TRBV5-5 with TRBJ1-4, with a weak D call TRBD1 (5 bases). The CDR3 contains 15 residues. CDR1 is SGHKS and CDR2 is YYEKEE in the germline V gene (reference sequence). The germline V and J ends were trimmed by 5 bases and 5 bases, with 16 bases remaining between them. The CDR3, as DNA: TGTGCCAGCAGACCCCGGGGGGTTTACAATGAAAAACTGTTTTTT. Amino acids: CASRPRGVYNEKLFF.

This chain's CDR3 is CASRPGTGDTEAFF. CDR3 DNA: TGTGCCAGCAGACCCGGGACAGGGGACACTGAAGCTTTCTTT. The J gene is TRBJ1-1, the V gene TRBV6-5; TRBD1 aligns across 10 bases. V trimming: 6 bases; J trimming: 3 bases; junction bases outside the gene matches: 4. The CDR3 loop spans 14 amino acids. Per germline, CDR1 MNHEY and CDR2 SVGAGI.

This chain links TRBV7-9 with TRBJ1-1, with TRBD1 matching over 7 bases. Germline lookup yields CDR1 SEHNR and CDR2 FQNEAQ (reference sequence). The ends lost 4 bases at V and 4 bases at J; junction bases unmatched: 9. The CDR3 sequence is 15 residues long. CDR3: CASSSWTGISTEAFF. CDR3 nucleotide sequence: TGTGCCAGCAGCTCTTGGACAGGAATTAGCACTGAAGCTTTCTTT. Based on the CDR3 plus reference TRBV7-9 and TRBJ1-1, the full variable domain is DTGVSQNPRHKITKRGQNVTFRCDPISEHNRLYWYRQTLGQGPEFLTYFQNEAQLEKSRLLSDRFSAERPKGSFSTLEIQRTEQGDSAMYLCASSSWTGISTEAFFGQGTRLTVV.

The chain is built from TRBV6-5 and TRBJ2-7; 8 positions agree with TRBD1. Germline CDR1 is MNHEY and CDR2 is SVGAGI. The junction had 5 bases not matched to a gene; V was cut back by 7 bases and J by 0 bases. The CDR3 runs to 14 residues. Here the CDR3 DNA reads TGTGCCAGCAACCGGGACAGGACCTCCTACGAGCAGTACTTC. It specifies CASNRDRTSYEQYF.

In nucleotides, the CDR3 is TGTGCCAGCAGGGTCATTCAGGGCACTGAAGCTTTCTTT. Translated, it gives CASRVIQGTEAFF. J is TRBJ1-1 and V is TRBV12-3 or TRBV12-4, with D possibly TRBD1 on 5 matching bases. This CDR3 spans 13 amino acids. Trimming pared 6 bases from V and 4 bases from J, leaving 12 bases between.

CDR3 protein: CASRNQGASQETQYF. CDR3 DNA: TGTGCCAGTAGAAACCAGGGGGCTTCTCAAGAGACCCAGTACTTC. The chain is built from TRBV19 and TRBJ2-5; 8 nucleotides agree with TRBD1. V was clipped by 6 bases and J by 2 bases; unmatched bases: 8. Germline CDR1 LNHDA, CDR2 SQIVND (reference sequence). The CDR3 extends over 15 amino acids.

The chain uses TRBV12-3 or TRBV12-4 and TRBJ1-2; 7 positions match TRBD1. The V gene end was trimmed by 6 bases and the J gene end by 5 bases; junction bases not matched to a gene: 3. The CDR3 totals 12 residues. CDR3 sequence (DNA): TGTGCCAGCAGAGGCAGGGGGTATGGCTACACCTTC. It encodes CASRGRGYGYTF.

The V call is TRBV13, the J call TRBJ2-3; 8 bases fit TRBD1. Germline V gene data show CDR1 as PRHDT and CDR2 as FYEKMQ (reference sequence). This CDR3 comprises 16 residues. Losses at the gene ends were 6 bases for V and 0 bases for J; bases not matched to a gene: 8. DNA of the CDR3: TGTGCCAGCAGTAGTGGGACAGGTCCTAGCACAGATACGCAGTATTTT. Translation: CASSSGTGPSTDTQYF.